One TCR beta chain is described in this entry. What it recognizes is unknown. This record belongs to a study of graft-versus-host responses after intestinal transplantation. Overall study: Induction with anti-thymocyte globulin, then tacrolimus and steroids for roughly three years, was given to all recipients. Points from the study as a whole: Circulating GvH clones peaking coincided with falling HvG clones soon after transplant. High graft-versus-host to host-versus-graft T cell clonal ratios marked allografts of patients with graft-donor macrochimerism. Marrow from the recipient contained GvH clones, some of which had appeared first in ileum or blood.

Assay: immunoSEQ multiplex PCR; the TCRdb copy retains only in-frame clones and omits some. Altogether under 90,000 clones are present, under 95% being singletons, with the ten largest covering approximately 0.35%. The CDR3 runs 14 residues. Germline assignment: CDR1 SEHNR and CDR2 FQNEAQ (reference sequence). V lost 4 bases and J lost 5; bases outside the gene matches: 2. This specimen was unstimulated CD4+ T cells sorted from spleen or lymph node cells, taken before transplant. The sequence came from a human donor who was the organ donor for an intestinal transplant. The V and J genes are TRBV7-9 and TRBJ2-1; 10 nucleotides line up with TRBD2. The CDR3 sequence: CASSSGTSDNEQFF. The CDR3 region has the DNA TGTGCCAGCAGCTCTGGGACTAGCGACAATGAGCAGTTCTTC.